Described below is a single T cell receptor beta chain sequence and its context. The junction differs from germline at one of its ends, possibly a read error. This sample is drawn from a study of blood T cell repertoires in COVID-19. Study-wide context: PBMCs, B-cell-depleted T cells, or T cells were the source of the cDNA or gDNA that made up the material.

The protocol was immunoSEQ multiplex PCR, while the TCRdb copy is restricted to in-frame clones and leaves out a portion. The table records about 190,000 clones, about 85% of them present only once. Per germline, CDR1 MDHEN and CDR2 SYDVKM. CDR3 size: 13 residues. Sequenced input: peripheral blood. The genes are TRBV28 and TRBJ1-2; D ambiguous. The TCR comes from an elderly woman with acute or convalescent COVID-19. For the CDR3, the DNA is TGTGCCAGCACTTTAAATTATAACTATGGCTACACCTTC. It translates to CASTLNYNYGYTF.